Listed here is a single T cell receptor beta chain. The sample belongs to a study of blood T cells in healthy people across ages. Peripheral blood from each donor was collected in a volume of ten milliliters. The second PCR ran about 6 to 11 cycles with a sample-barcoded 5' primer and J-beta primers. All cDNA molecules were each tagged by a template-switch adaptor with 12 random nucleotides. In TCRdb, the 5' RACE reads were re-called with MiXCR into one record per CDR3 protein. The sample has about 500,000 distinct CDR3 sequences; around 24% are singletons. With 6 bases clipped from V and 8 bases from J, the junction kept 11 bases outside the gene matches. This CDR3 has 14 residues. Germline CDR1 MNHNY, CDR2 SVGAGI (reference sequence). The data also belong to a second study, concerning T cells of mothers and their children. That work contributes: A few healthy Caucasian mothers and their six children donated. Per child, 2.8 million or so TCR beta CDR3 reads were obtained, against over 9 million per mother.

The J gene is TRBJ1-2, the V gene TRBV6-6, with 8 bases matching TRBD1. The receptor's source is a boy aged 5-17 years in good health. Sequenced sample: blood. Here the CDR3 DNA reads TGTGCCAGCAGCTCGGACAGGGCAGCAGGGGGCTACACCTTC. The encoded protein is CASSSDRAAGGYTF.